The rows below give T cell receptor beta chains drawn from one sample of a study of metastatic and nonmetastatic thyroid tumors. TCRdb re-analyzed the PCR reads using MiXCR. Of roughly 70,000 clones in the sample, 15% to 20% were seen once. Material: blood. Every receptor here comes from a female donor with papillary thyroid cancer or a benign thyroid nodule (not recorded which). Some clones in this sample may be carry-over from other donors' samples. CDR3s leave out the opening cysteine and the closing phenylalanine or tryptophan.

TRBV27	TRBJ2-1	ASRYRASYNEQF
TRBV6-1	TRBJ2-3	ASYNGGLDTQY
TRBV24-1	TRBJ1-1	ATRGVGGVETEAF
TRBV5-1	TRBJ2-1	ASSPTLAGGRNEQF
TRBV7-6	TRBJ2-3	ASNNRGLSTDTQY
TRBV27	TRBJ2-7	ASSPHLETYEQY
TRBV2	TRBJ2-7	ATQAGTEQY
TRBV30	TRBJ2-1	AWSPGGGTGGYEQF
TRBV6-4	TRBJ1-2	ASSDSWTGNGYT
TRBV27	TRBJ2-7	ASSKTGTVEQY
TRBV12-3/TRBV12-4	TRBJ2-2	ASSPGLAGAGELF
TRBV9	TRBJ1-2	ASSVVTDRRLGYT
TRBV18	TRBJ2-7	ASSPRDDLYEQY
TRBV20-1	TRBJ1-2	SASGQGASCYT
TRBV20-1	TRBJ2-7	SANQRTYSPYEQY
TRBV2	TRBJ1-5	ASSVRIPNQPQH
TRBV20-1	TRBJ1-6	SSREVMEGDSPLH
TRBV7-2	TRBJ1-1	ASTHFSGFAEAF
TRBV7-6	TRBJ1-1	ASSLVGTNTEAF
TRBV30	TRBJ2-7	AWRGGSAGANYEQY
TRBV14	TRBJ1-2	ASSPSGYGYT
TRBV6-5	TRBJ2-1	ASSYADRVNNEQF
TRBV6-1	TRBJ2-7	ASSQSTVTPWQY
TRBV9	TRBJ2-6	AISGGQRSPVPSWANVLT
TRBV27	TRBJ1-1	ASRTVNTEAF
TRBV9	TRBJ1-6	ASSVEGSNPPLH
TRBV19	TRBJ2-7	ASSIHSSPTYEQY
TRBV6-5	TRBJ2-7	ASSYKPLGGYEQY
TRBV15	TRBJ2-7	ATSRDDRGDEQY
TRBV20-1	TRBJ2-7	SASRVTGVYPSGSMNYEQY
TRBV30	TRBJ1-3	AWLGSGNTIY
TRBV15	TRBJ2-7	STSRDQGAYDQY
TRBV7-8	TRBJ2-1	ASTPRDSQYNEQF
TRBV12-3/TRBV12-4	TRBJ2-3	ASSRGGDTQY
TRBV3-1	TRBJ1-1	ASSQEGREAF
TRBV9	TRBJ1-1	ASSSGPECDTEAF
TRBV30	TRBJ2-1	AWSPLPANEQF
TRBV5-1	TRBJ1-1	ASSLVVNTEAF
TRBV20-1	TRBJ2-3	SARGSTRAQDTQY
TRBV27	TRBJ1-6	ASSLFPGNSPLH
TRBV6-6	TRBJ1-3	ASSYSNSGNTIY
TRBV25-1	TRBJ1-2	ASFSGQGDYGYT
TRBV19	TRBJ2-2	ASSEGQGYSNTGELF
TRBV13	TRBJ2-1	ASSLPGPEQF
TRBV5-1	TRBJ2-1	ASSLRQVYNEQF
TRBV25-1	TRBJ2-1	ASRPGAGMGEQF
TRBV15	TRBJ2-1	ATSRGQYNEQF
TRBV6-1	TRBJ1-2	ASSAGTGIGYT